This passage covers 9 T cell receptor beta chains from one sample sequenced in a study of blood T cell repertoires in COVID-19. Profiling relied on immunoSEQ multiplex PCR, and the TCRdb table lists in-frame clones only, not all of them. The table records 250,000 or so clones, around 83% of them present only once. Sequenced: peripheral blood. The receptors stem from a woman aged 40-49 years who had recovered from COVID-19.

On this clone: This same CDR3 is encoded by further DNA sequences in the sample. V and J are TRBV3-1 (or the pseudogene TRBV3-2) and TRBJ2-2, with D uncertain. Looked up from germline, CDR1 is LGHDT and CDR2 is YNNKEL (reference sequence). CDR3 length equals 13 residues. Deletions cut 1 base from V and 7 bases from J, with 7 bases between. The CDR3 is CASSQAGSGELFF. The CDR3 DNA reads TGTGCCAGCAGCCAAGCAGGTAGCGGGGAGCTGTTTTTT.

The CDR3 loop is CASRPRLDPTYEQYF. CDR3 sequence (DNA): TGTGCCAGCAGACCTCGACTAGACCCTACCTACGAGCAGTACTTC. The V gene is TRBV5-5, the J gene TRBJ2-7; TRBD2 might be the D (6 bases). Trimming stripped 5 bases from V and 2 bases from J, with 17 bases between. The germline gives CDR1 SGHKS, CDR2 YYEKEE (reference sequence). The CDR3 extends over 15 amino acids. The complete variable domain, with remaining parts taken from reference TRBV5-5 and TRBJ2-7, reads DAGVTQSPTHLIKTRGQQVTLRCSPISGHKSVSWYQQVLGQGPQFIFQYYEKEERGRGNFPDRFSARQFPNYSSELNVNALLLGDSALYLCASRPRLDPTYEQYFGPGTRLTVT.

J is TRBJ2-7 and V is TRBV10-2, with TRBD1 matching over 8 bases. V shed 9 bases, J shed 4 bases, and the junction held 8 bases outside the gene matches. The germline gives CDR1 WSHSY, CDR2 SAAADI. This CDR3 comprises 13 residues. The CDR3 DNA reads as TGCGCCAGGGAAGGGGACAGGACGTACGAGCAGTACTTC. Translation gives CAREGDRTYEQYF.

The rearrangement joins TRBV7-3 to TRBJ2-3; 8 positions match TRBD1. In germline, CDR1 is SGHTA, CDR2 FQGTGA. V gave up 5 bases and J gave up 4 bases; unmatched junction bases: 8. CDR3 length: 15 residues. The CDR3 DNA reads as TGTGCCAGCAGCCGAGGACAGGGCTCATCAGATACGCAGTATTTT. Amino acid sequence: CASSRGQGSSDTQYF. The whole variable domain, filled in from reference TRBV7-3 and TRBJ2-3, reads GAGVSQTPSNKVTEKGKYVELRCDPISGHTALYWYRQSLGQGPEFLIYFQGTGAADDSGLPNDRFFAVRPEGSVSTLKIQRTERGDSAVYLCASSRGQGSSDTQYFGPGTRLTVL.

This chain joins TRBV6-1 and TRBJ2-5; 9 bases fit TRBD1. CDR3 size: 15 residues. Germline CDR1 reads MNHNS; CDR2 reads SASEGT. V lost 3 bases, J lost 1 base, and 3 bases stayed unmatched. For the CDR3, the DNA is TGTGCCAGCAGTGAGAGGGACAGGGTCCAAGAGACCCAGTACTTC. This codes for CASSERDRVQETQYF.

This clone has a single count. The chain has TRBV5-1 and TRBJ2-3; 8 bases align to TRBD1. V lost 4 bases and J lost 4; bases outside the gene matches: 8. The CDR3 is 15 amino acids. Germline CDR1 is SGHRS and CDR2 is YFSETQ. Here the CDR3 reads CASSPGQERADTQYF. The CDR3 DNA follows: TGCGCCAGCAGCCCGGGACAGGAGAGGGCAGATACGCAGTATTTT. Combining the CDR3 with reference TRBV5-1 and TRBJ2-3 gives the whole variable domain KAGVTQTPRYLIKTRGQQVTLSCSPISGHRSVSWYQQTPGQGLQFLFEYFSETQRNKGNFPGRFSGRQFSNSRSEMNVSTLELGDSALYLCASSPGQERADTQYFGPGTRLTVL.

This clone was counted once. The chain has TRBV20-1 and TRBJ2-3; D call uncertain. The CDR3 loop spans 11 amino acids. The V gene's germline CDR1 is DFQATT and CDR2 SNEGSKA (reference sequence). The CDR3 nucleotides are TGCAGCTCCCGGGTCACAGATACGCAGTATTTT. The encoded protein is CSSRVTDTQYF.

J is TRBJ2-1 and V is TRBV6-5; D is possibly TRBD1 (5 bases). CDR3 length: 14 amino acids. Looked up from germline, CDR1 is MNHEY and CDR2 is SVGAGI. Trimming stripped 5 bases from V and 0 bases from J, with 8 bases between. In DNA form, the CDR3 reads TGTGCCAGCAGTCAGGGCAGCTCCTACAATGAGCAGTTCTTC. It encodes CASSQGSSYNEQFF.

The chain carries TRBV6-5 and TRBJ1-5; perhaps TRBD1 as D (5 bases). In germline, CDR1 is MNHEY, CDR2 SVGAGI. Trimming removed 6 bases from V and 9 bases from J, with 12 bases in between. The CDR3 covers 12 residues. The CDR3 loop is CASRLPGGPQHF. The CDR3 nucleotides are TGTGCCAGCAGGCTTCCCGGGGGGCCCCAGCATTTT.